A selection of T cell receptor beta chains follows, all from one sample in a study of human T cells and chemical hapten exposure. TCRdb passed the RACE reads through MiXCR, listing each CDR3 protein once. The repertoire has tens of thousands of distinct CDR3 sequences, 8.5% to 9.5% of them found once; the top ten carry roughly 7%. Material: whole blood, obtained in connection with sensitization to the hapten diphenylcyclopropenone (DPC). These receptors were collected from a man under 40 with alopecia areata. Some clones in this sample may be carry-over from other donors' samples. Each CDR3 is given with its conserved first and last residue. D genes are given only for firm matches. Clone size appears in some rows only: once, few, many, or a class for an expanded clone.

clone size	D gene	V gene	J gene	CDR3 protein	CDR3 DNA
many	-	TRBV14	TRBJ1-3	CASSQDFYTIYF	TGTGCCAGCAGCCAAGATTTCTACACCATATATTTT
few	-	TRBV20-1	TRBJ1-1	CSAITRNTEAFF	TGCAGTGCTATAACCCGGAACACTGAAGCTTTCTTT
many	-	TRBV4-3	TRBJ2-3	CASSQSTAADTQYF	TGCGCCAGCAGCCAATCAACAGCGGCGGATACGCAGTATTTT
-	-	TRBV20-1	TRBJ2-5	CSARALGPQETQYF	TGCAGTGCTAGAGCCCTGGGGCCCCAAGAGACCCAGTACTTC
-	TRBD2	TRBV20-1	TRBJ2-3	CSATLAGGSTDTQYF	TGCAGTGCTACATTAGCGGGGGGGAGCACAGATACGCAGTATTTT
many	-	TRBV11-2	TRBJ1-3	CASSSWGGETGNTIYF	TGTGCCAGCAGCAGTTGGGGAGGGGAAACTGGAAACACCATATATTTT
many	TRBD1	TRBV2	TRBJ1-2	CASSEAGTGGNGYTF	TGTGCCAGCAGTGAAGCCGGGACAGGAGGTAATGGCTACACCTTC
many	TRBD2	TRBV10-2	TRBJ2-1	CASSATSVNEQFF	TGCGCCAGCAGTGCGACTAGCGTAAATGAGCAGTTCTTC
few	-	TRBV19	TRBJ1-3	CASSIDDSTFSGNTIYF	TGTGCCAGTAGTATAGACGACAGCACCTTTTCTGGAAACACCATATATTTT
many	-	TRBV7-2	TRBJ1-2	CASSSFSGWRGGYTF	TGTGCCAGCAGCTCGTTTTCAGGGTGGAGGGGCGGCTACACCTTC
many	TRBD2	TRBV5-6	TRBJ2-5	CASSLQLAGKWNQETQYF	TGTGCCAGCAGCTTGCAACTAGCGGGAAAGTGGAACCAAGAGACCCAGTACTTC
few	-	TRBV5-1	TRBJ1-4	CASSGGLQGEKLFF	TGCGCCAGCAGCGGGGGGCTGCAGGGTGAAAAACTGTTTTTT
many	-	TRBV4-3	TRBJ1-5	CASSPDLNQPQHF	TGCGCCAGCAGCCCCGACCTTAATCAGCCCCAGCATTTT
-	-	TRBV6-5	TRBJ2-7	CASSLDGLGEQYF	TGTGCCAGCAGCCTGGACGGGTTGGGCGAGCAGTACTTC
many	-	TRBV2	TRBJ1-5	CASSGRGSASNQPQHF	TGTGCCAGCAGTGGAAGGGGATCCGCCAGCAATCAGCCCCAGCATTTT